This TCR beta chain was profiled in a study of radiotherapy plus CTLA-4 blockade in lung cancer. Looking at the study overall: Objective responses were observed in approximately 20% of patients, and disease control was achieved by just over 30%.

This CDR3 spans 16 amino acids. Assay: immunoSEQ multiplex PCR; the TCRdb copy retains only in-frame clones and omits some. The top ten clones hold around 10% of a sample with roughly 50,000 clones, roughly 76% of them seen once. Whole-study results and caveats: Researchers report tumor-derived TCR clones expanding in blood after radiotherapy plus ipilimumab. Alongside interferon-beta, early blood T cell clone dynamics were reportedly the best predictor of response.

People whose metastatic non-small-cell lung cancer was chemo-refractory got focal radiation along with CTLA-4 blockade by ipilimumab. Of note for this clone: The target antigen is unknown.

This sample comprised peripheral blood, obtained from a patient treated with radiotherapy plus ipilimumab. This clonotype was sampled from a human donor with non-small cell lung cancer who had stable disease on radiotherapy plus ipilimumab. The V and J genes are TRBV21-1 and TRBJ2-5; TRBD1 is the table's D call and was not checked against the DNA. TRBV21-1 is labeled a pseudogene. The CDR3 coding sequence is TGTGCCAGCAGCCACCCCGGCAGGACAGGGGGGGAGACCCAGTACTTC. Translating gives CASSHPGRTGGETQYF.